The 26 T cell receptor beta chains below come from one sample, sequenced in a study of T cells in localized non-small cell lung cancer. Assay used: immunoSEQ multiplex PCR; TCRdb lists only in-frame clones, some missing. The data hold 70,000 to 90,000 clones, with around 81% observed a single time. The specimen comprised peripheral blood, sampled before any cancer treatment. The origin of the receptors is a female donor older than 55 with stage I lung adenocarcinoma.

In the case of this clone: Compared with germline, one end of the junction differs, possibly owing to a read error. The rearrangement uses TRBV18 and TRBJ2-7; D not certain. This CDR3 is built from 16 residues. CDR1 KGHSH and CDR2 LQKENI come from the germline V gene. The CDR3 here is CASSPRRINSGYEQYF. In DNA, the CDR3 is TGTGCCAGCTCCCCACGGCGGATCAACTCGGGCTACGAGCAGTACTTC.

The V call is TRBV19, the J call TRBJ1-2, with a tentative D call TRBD1 (5 bases). Looked up from germline, CDR1 is LNHDA and CDR2 is SQIVND (reference sequence). The CDR3 covers 17 residues. The V end lost 2 bases, the J end lost 6 bases, and 22 bases lay between the germline ends. CDR3 nucleotides: TGTGCCAGTAGTATATATGGTAGGAGACAAGGGGATCATGGCTACACCTTC. Its translation is CASSIYGRRQGDHGYTF.

The rearrangement joins TRBV28 to TRBJ2-5; no reliable D call. CDR1 is MDHEN, CDR2 SYDVKM, per germline. The V gene lost 2 bases and the J gene lost 2 bases, with 12 bases spanning the gap. The CDR3 covers 15 residues. The CDR3 DNA sequence: TGTGCCAGCAGTTTACGTCTATTCCGGCAAGAGACCCAGTACTTC. This translates into CASSLRLFRQETQYF.

The CDR3 here is CASSLAAGQYF. The CDR3 DNA follows: TGTGCCAGCAGCTTAGCGGCCGGGCAGTACTTC. The rearrangement links TRBV7-9 to TRBJ2-7; D remains ambiguous. Germline values: CDR1 SEHNR, CDR2 FQNEAQ (reference sequence). V lost 0 bases and J 9 bases, leaving 6 bases between the germline ends. This CDR3 comprises 11 residues.

Regarding this clone: One junction end does not reproduce the germline sequence, and a read error may be involved. V usage is TRBV7-7 and J usage is TRBJ2-3, with TRBD1 as a possible D gene (6 bases). CDR1 and CDR2 from the germline V gene are SSHAT and FNYEAQ (reference sequence). The CDR3 is 13 residues long. The CDR3 DNA follows: TGTGCTAGCAGCTGGACAGATTCAGATACGCAGTATTTT. It is translated as CASSWTDSDTQYF.

The chain carries TRBV5-4 and TRBJ2-5; 8 bases match TRBD1. The J call is doubtful: the DNA matches TRBJ2-7 better. The CDR3 is 15 residues long. Germline CDR1 reads SGHNT; CDR2 reads YYREEE (reference sequence). The CDR3 DNA follows: TGTGCCAGCAGCTTGGCCACACAGGGGGCCTACGAGCAGTACTTC. Translating gives CASSLATQGAYEQYF.

The V gene is TRBV29-1, the J gene TRBJ1-2; D remains unclear. The CDR3 runs to 9 residues. Per germline, CDR1 SQVTM and CDR2 ANQGSEA. The ends were cut back, 3 bases at V and 8 bases at J, with 4 bases in the middle. This CDR3 reads CSVDHGYTF. Written as DNA, the CDR3 is TGCAGCGTTGACCACGGCTACACCTTC.

The rearrangement uses TRBV18 and TRBJ2-3; D gene unclear. CDR3 length: 16 residues. The V gene's germline CDR1 is KGHSH and CDR2 LQKENI. The V gene lost 2 bases and the J gene lost 0 bases, with 12 bases spanning the gap. The CDR3 DNA sequence: TGTGCCAGCTCACCAAGTCAGGCGACTAGCACAGATACGCAGTATTTT. Translating it yields CASSPSQATSTDTQYF.

Ten or more counts support this clone. V is TRBV7-6 and J is TRBJ2-3; unclear D gene. V dropped 5 bases and J dropped 0 bases, with 6 bases sitting between them. Per the germline V gene, CDR1 is SGHVS and CDR2 is FNYEAQ. This CDR3 contains 13 residues. Here the CDR3 reads CASSPMSTDTQYF. For the CDR3, the DNA is TGTGCCAGCAGCCCGATGAGCACAGATACGCAGTATTTT. Supplemented by reference TRBV7-6 and TRBJ2-3, the full variable domain reads GAGVSQSPRYKVTKRGQDVALRCDPISGHVSLYWYRQALGQGPEFLTYFNYEAQQDKSGLPNDRFSAERPEGSISTLTIQRTEQRDSAMYRCASSPMSTDTQYFGPGTRLTVL.

This sequence joins TRBV5-1 and TRBJ2-1; TRBD2 agrees at 12 bases. Germline-derived CDR1 and CDR2 are SGHRS and YFSETQ. This CDR3 is 17 amino acids long. With V trimmed by 4 bases and J by 4 bases, 9 bases remained unmatched. The CDR3: CASSLTSGGTVYNEQFF. CDR3 coding DNA: TGCGCCAGCAGCCTAACTAGCGGGGGGACGGTTTACAATGAGCAGTTCTTC.

The CDR3: CASKRTGVYEQYF. DNA for the CDR3: TGTGCCAGTAAGAGGACAGGGGTGTACGAGCAGTACTTC. The rearrangement links TRBV19 to TRBJ2-7; 9 bases align to TRBD1. CDR1 is LNHDA and CDR2 is SQIVND in the germline V gene (reference sequence). This CDR3 is built from 13 residues. Trimming removed 7 bases from V and 4 bases from J; junction bases left unmatched: 5.

This chain links TRBV6-4 with TRBJ2-2; no definite D call. Germline V gives CDR1 MRHNA, CDR2 SNTAGT. Trimming stripped 8 bases from V and 12 bases from J, with 7 bases between. The CDR3 totals 9 residues. Here the CDR3 reads CASHPQLFF. CDR3 bases: TGTGCCAGCCACCCCCAGCTGTTTTTT.

The chain has TRBV7-3 and TRBJ2-3, with 7 bases identical to TRBD2. The CDR3 loop spans 13 amino acids. Germline assignment: CDR1 SGHTA and CDR2 FQGTGA. With V trimmed by 5 bases and J by 2 bases, 1 base remained unmatched. The CDR3 loop reads CASSGTITDTQYF. The CDR3 DNA is TGTGCCAGCAGCGGGACTATCACAGATACGCAGTATTTT.

This chain connects TRBV30 to TRBJ2-1, with D uncertain. CDR3 length equals 11 residues. Trimming took 3 bases from V and 10 from J, leaving 10 bases between them. Germline V gives CDR1 GTSNPN, CDR2 SVGIG (reference sequence). DNA of the CDR3: TGTGCCTGGAGCCCCCTGGTAGAGCAGTTCTTC. Amino acid sequence: CAWSPLVEQFF. The variable domain in full, with the rest retrieved from reference TRBV30 and TRBJ2-1, is SQTIHQWPATLVQPVGSPLSLECTVEGTSNPNLYWYRQAAGRGLQLLFYSVGIGQISSEVPQNLSASRPQDRQFILSSKKLLLSDSGFYLCAWSPLVEQFFGPGTRLTVL.

The V gene is TRBV5-4, the J gene TRBJ2-6, with D perhaps matching TRBD2 (6 bases). Per the germline V gene, CDR1 is SGHNT and CDR2 is YYREEE (reference sequence). Trimming pared 0 bases from V and 1 base from J, leaving 17 bases between. The CDR3 consists of 19 residues. In DNA form, the CDR3 reads TGTGCCAGCAGCTTGGGGATGGGGACTGCGAAGTCTGGGGCCAACGTCCTGACTTTC. This sequence encodes CASSLGMGTAKSGANVLTF.

The chain is built from TRBV27 and TRBJ2-1, with 13 positions matching TRBD2. Germline lookup yields CDR1 MNHEY and CDR2 SMNVEV (reference sequence). Trimming at V came to 2 bases and at J to 7 bases, leaving 2 bases not matched to a gene. The CDR3 has 15 residues. The CDR3 nucleotides are TGTGCCAGCAGTTTAAGACTAGCGGGGGGAAATGAGCAGTTCTTC. It is translated as CASSLRLAGGNEQFF.

J is TRBJ2-1 and V is TRBV27; 9 bases are shared with TRBD2. Germline assignment: CDR1 MNHEY and CDR2 SMNVEV (reference sequence). V shed 5 bases, J shed 3 bases, and the junction held 8 bases outside the gene matches. The CDR3 spans 16 residues. The CDR3 DNA follows: TGTGCCAGCAGTCCCCAAAAGCGGGGGGACTACAATGAGCAGTTCTTC. Its translation: CASSPQKRGDYNEQFF.

This clone occurred once. The genes are TRBV5-5 and TRBJ2-3, with D possibly TRBD1 on 5 matching bases. V dropped 0 bases and J dropped 1 base, with 12 bases sitting between them. The CDR3 length is 16 residues. The V gene's germline CDR1 is SGHKS and CDR2 YYEKEE (reference sequence). CDR3 coding DNA: TGTGCCAGCAGCTTGGTAAAGACAGACCGCACAGATACGCAGTATTTT. Its translation: CASSLVKTDRTDTQYF.

This rearrangement joins TRBV5-4 to TRBJ2-5; D remains ambiguous. The DNA end is a closer match to TRBJ2-7, so the J assignment may be wrong. This CDR3 spans 13 amino acids. Germline V CDR1 and CDR2: SGHNT, YYREEE (reference sequence). CDR3: CASSLVSSYEQYF. The DNA for the CDR3 is TGTGCCAGCAGCTTGGTGAGCTCCTACGAGCAGTACTTC.

The rearrangement joins TRBV7-9 to TRBJ2-5; no definite D call. This CDR3 is 13 amino acids long. Trimming stripped 6 bases from V and 4 bases from J, with 12 bases between. Germline values: CDR1 SEHNR, CDR2 FQNEAQ (reference sequence). CDR3 protein: CASRIGQRETQYF. The CDR3 coding sequence is TGTGCCAGCAGAATCGGGCAGAGAGAGACCCAGTACTTC.

The chain carries TRBV5-4 and TRBJ2-3, with D possibly being TRBD1 or TRBD2 (6 bases each). Looked up from germline, CDR1 is SGHNT and CDR2 is YYREEE (reference sequence). Trimming removed 2 bases from V and 5 bases from J, with 15 bases in between. The CDR3 loop spans 15 amino acids. The chain's CDR3 is CASSLGGRREDTQYF. The CDR3 DNA follows: TGTGCCAGCAGCTTAGGGGGGAGGCGTGAAGATACGCAGTATTTT.

This CDR3 is CASSGQTGAYGYTF. CDR3 DNA sequence: TGTGCCAGCAGTGGCCAGACAGGGGCCTATGGCTACACCTTC. V and J are TRBV2 and TRBJ1-2; 8 bases fit TRBD1. Germline CDR1 SNHLY, CDR2 FYNNEI. V shed 4 bases, J shed 4 bases, and the junction held 5 bases outside the gene matches. This CDR3 contains 14 residues.

The chain combines TRBV6-6 with TRBJ2-7; TRBD2 agrees at 8 bases. The CDR3 sequence is 14 residues long. V lost 5 bases, J lost 0 bases, and 3 bases stayed unmatched. In germline, CDR1 is MNHNY, CDR2 SVGAGI (reference sequence). The CDR3 sequence: CASSGLATSYEQYF. The CDR3 DNA reads as TGTGCCAGCAGTGGACTAGCAACCTCCTACGAGCAGTACTTC.

This chain joins TRBV4-1 and TRBJ1-2; 7 positions agree with TRBD1. With 0 bases clipped from V and 9 bases from J, the junction kept 10 bases outside the gene matches. From germline, CDR1 is MGHRA and CDR2 YSYEKL. The CDR3 runs to 15 residues. CDR3 in DNA: TGCGCCAGCAGCCAAGACGTGACAGGGACATCGAGCTACACCTTC. Its protein product is CASSQDVTGTSSYTF.

The V call is TRBV6-5, the J call TRBJ2-1; 8 bases agree with TRBD2. The V and J ends lost 0 bases and 6 bases, in that order; junction bases with no gene match: 7. Germline-derived CDR1 and CDR2 are MNHEY and SVGAGI. This CDR3 is built from 16 residues. In DNA, the CDR3 is TGTGCCAGCAGTTACTCAACAGGGACTAGTGGCAATGAGCAGTTCTTC. Translation gives CASSYSTGTSGNEQFF.

V gene TRBV5-4 combines with J gene TRBJ2-1, with 12 bases aligning to TRBD2. The length of the CDR3 is 18 residues. V lost 7 bases to trimming and J lost 0 bases; unmatched junction nucleotides: 11. From germline, CDR1 is SGHNT and CDR2 YYREEE (reference sequence). CDR3 protein: CASRSLAGGRFSYNEQFF. CDR3 DNA: TGTGCCAGCCGCTCACTAGCGGGGGGTAGGTTCTCCTACAATGAGCAGTTCTTC.